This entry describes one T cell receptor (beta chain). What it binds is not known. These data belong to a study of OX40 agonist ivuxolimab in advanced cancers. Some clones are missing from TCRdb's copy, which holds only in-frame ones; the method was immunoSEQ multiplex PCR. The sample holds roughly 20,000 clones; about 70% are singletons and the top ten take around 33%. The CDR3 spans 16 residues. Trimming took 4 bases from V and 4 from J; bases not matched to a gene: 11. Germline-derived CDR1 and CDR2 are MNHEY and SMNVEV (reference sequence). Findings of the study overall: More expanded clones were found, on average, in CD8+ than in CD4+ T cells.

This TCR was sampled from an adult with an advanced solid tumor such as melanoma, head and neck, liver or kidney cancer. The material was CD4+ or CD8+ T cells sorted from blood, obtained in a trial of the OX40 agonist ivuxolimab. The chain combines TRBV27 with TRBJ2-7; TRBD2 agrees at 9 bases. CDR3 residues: CASSSPLAGEGYEQYF. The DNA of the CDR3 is TGTGCCAGCAGTTCTCCTTTAGCGGGAGAGGGGTACGAGCAGTACTTC.